Below, one TCR beta chain is given with its context. One junction end disagrees with the germline gene, perhaps due to a read error. The sample is drawn from a study of blood T cells in healthy people across ages. Study in general: Template-switching capture recovered about one barcoded beta molecule per two T cells.

The CDR3 is 14 amino acids. The germline gives CDR1 MDHEN, CDR2 SYDVKM. A second PCR of about 7 to 11 cycles used a sample-barcoded 5' primer and a J-beta primer mix. Via MiXCR, TCRdb re-called the 5' RACE reads, giving one row per CDR3 protein. The table has some 1.8 million distinct CDR3 sequences, around 42% seen once; the top ten hold roughly 23%. Sequenced input: blood. This TCR was recovered from a human donor in good health. The chain combines TRBV28 with TRBJ1-2, with 9 bases lining up with TRBD1. CDR3 nucleotide sequence: TGTGCCAGCAGGGAAGGGACAGGGCTTTATGACTACACCTTC. Its protein product is CASREGTGLYDYTF.